This TCR beta chain comes out of a study of control samples from healthy donors and cancer patients. V lost 0 bases and J lost 5; bases outside the gene matches: 3. The CDR3 sequence is 14 residues long. Germline CDR1 SGHRS, CDR2 YFSETQ. The method was immunoSEQ multiplex PCR; TCRdb's version includes in-frame clones alone and lacks a portion of them. The table includes around 100,000 clones, roughly 90% detected once. The sequence derives from a man in his fifties or sixties with lung cancer. This rearrangement joins TRBV5-1 to TRBJ1-1, with 8 bases lining up with TRBD1. The sequenced sample consisted of PBMCs. CDR3 residues: CASSLAQGETEAFF. The CDR3, as DNA: TGCGCCAGCAGCTTGGCACAGGGGGAGACTGAAGCTTTCTTT.